This TCR beta chain originates from a study of OX40 agonist ivuxolimab in advanced cancers. Study overall: Dose-escalation cases comprised hepatocellular carcinoma, melanoma, renal cell or head and neck cancer. Study conclusions and caveats: No antigen was identified for the clonally expanded peripheral T cells. CD4+ and CD8+ blood T cells expanded clonally by week 6 at 0.1 to 3.0 mg/kg.

Only in-frame clones appear in the TCRdb table, and some are missing; sequencing was by immunoSEQ multiplex PCR. Among tens of thousands of clones listed, about nine tenths were seen once. A word on this clone: Its antigen remains unidentified.

The CDR3 consists of 16 residues. CDR1 is SGDLS and CDR2 is YYNGEE in the germline V gene. V shed 0 bases and J 3 bases; nucleotides not matched to a gene: 5. The source material was CD4+ or CD8+ T cells sorted from blood, sampled in a trial of the OX40 agonist ivuxolimab. The rearrangement links TRBV9 to TRBJ2-5; 10 nucleotides align to TRBD2. The TCR sequence derives from an adult with an advanced solid tumor such as melanoma, head and neck, liver or kidney cancer. CDR3 DNA: TGTGCCAGCAGCGTAGTAGGACTAGCGGACAAAGAGACCCAGTACTTC. Its protein product is CASSVVGLADKETQYF.